This T cell receptor (beta chain) comes out of a study of blood T cell repertoires in COVID-19. Germline V lookup: CDR1 SEHNR, CDR2 FQNEAQ (reference sequence). The V end lost 5 bases, the J end lost 3 bases, and 13 bases lay between the germline ends. The CDR3 extends over 14 amino acids. Clones were read by immunoSEQ multiplex PCR, and TCRdb kept only the in-frame ones, dropping some. The table includes about 200,000 clones, approximately 82% detected once. The clonotype was recovered from a human donor with acute or convalescent COVID-19. The donor label of this sample is uncertain. Sequenced material: peripheral blood. The rearrangement joins TRBV7-9 to TRBJ1-1; D possibly corresponds to TRBD1 (5 bases). The CDR3 nucleotides are TGTGCCAGCAGCCGAAGTTCAGGGTACACTGAAGCTTTCTTT. Translated, it gives CASSRSSGYTEAFF.